Each of the 26 T cell receptor beta chains below was sequenced from the same sample in a study of OX40 agonist ivuxolimab in advanced cancers. Clones were sequenced by immunoSEQ multiplex PCR, and TCRdb holds only the in-frame ones, with some missing. The sample shows 5,000 to 6,000 clones, around 90% of them seen only once. Here the sequenced sample was CD4+ or CD8+ T cells sorted from blood, taken in a trial of the OX40 agonist ivuxolimab. Every receptor here comes from an adult with an advanced solid tumor such as melanoma, head and neck, liver or kidney cancer.

This clone was recorded only once. The gene calls are TRBV5-1 and TRBJ1-1, with D tentatively TRBD1 (5 bases). Germline V CDR1 and CDR2: SGHRS, YFSETQ. There are 14 residues in the CDR3. The V and J ends lost 2 bases and 3 bases respectively, with 11 bases between them. The CDR3 bases are TGCGCCAGCAGCTTTCGGGGGTTCGACACTGAAGCTTTCTTT. It specifies CASSFRGFDTEAFF. The whole variable domain, filled in from reference TRBV5-1 and TRBJ1-1, reads KAGVTQTPRYLIKTRGQQVTLSCSPISGHRSVSWYQQTPGQGLQFLFEYFSETQRNKGNFPGRFSGRQFSNSRSEMNVSTLELGDSALYLCASSFRGFDTEAFFGQGTRLTVV.

This chain links TRBV11-3 with TRBJ2-7; D is uncertain. This CDR3 is built from 13 residues. Germline CDR1 and CDR2: SGHNT and YENEEA. Trimming removed 3 bases at V and 3 bases at J, with 9 bases between. The CDR3 is CASSFHVGYEQYF. The CDR3 DNA follows: TGTGCCAGCAGCTTTCATGTAGGCTACGAGCAGTACTTC.

The rearrangement uses TRBV6-4 and TRBJ2-2; no firm D call. There are 13 residues in the CDR3. V lost 3 bases, J lost 3 bases, and 5 bases lay in between. CDR1 and CDR2 from the germline V gene are MRHNA and SNTAGT. The CDR3 bases are TGTGCCAGCAGTGATTCGTACACCGGGGAGCTGTTTTTT. As protein: CASSDSYTGELFF.

V usage is TRBV6-5 and J usage is TRBJ2-7, with D perhaps TRBD1 (6 bases). This CDR3 is 14 amino acids long. Germline CDR1 reads MNHEY; CDR2 reads SVGAGI. V lost 0 bases, J lost 5 bases, and 11 bases lay in between. Here the CDR3 DNA reads TGTGCCAGCAGTTACTCAGCAGGGGCCCACGAGCAGTACTTC. The encoded protein is CASSYSAGAHEQYF.

The V gene is TRBV11-1, the J gene TRBJ2-2, with 8 bases that match TRBD1. The CDR3 length is 12 residues. V dropped 7 bases and J dropped 6; count of bases not matched to a gene: 1. From germline, CDR1 is SGHAT and CDR2 FQDESV (reference sequence). Here the CDR3 DNA reads TGTGCCAGCACCAGGGGGCCCGGGGAGCTGTTTTTT. It encodes CASTRGPGELFF.

The chain has TRBV7-8 and TRBJ2-2; 12 bases map to TRBD2. The ends lost 4 bases at V and 5 bases at J; junction bases unmatched: 8. The CDR3 has 17 amino acids. Germline V gene lookup returns CDR1 SGHVS and CDR2 FQNEAQ. The CDR3 here is CASSSGLAGPTTGELFF. In DNA form, the CDR3 reads TGTGCCAGCAGCTCTGGACTAGCGGGACCAACGACCGGGGAGCTGTTTTTT.

This chain links TRBV9 with TRBJ2-3; 9 bases map to TRBD2. Germline V gene sequence: CDR1 SGDLS, CDR2 YYNGEE. The CDR3 covers 16 residues. V trimming: 0 bases; J trimming: 2 bases; junction bases outside the gene matches: 4. The DNA of the CDR3 is TGTGCCAGCAGCGTAGGCCTAGCGGGACTCACAGATACGCAGTATTTT. This gives the protein CASSVGLAGLTDTQYF.

V usage is TRBV9 and J usage is TRBJ2-7; 12 bases are shared with TRBD2. Per germline, CDR1 SGDLS and CDR2 YYNGEE. The CDR3 runs to 16 residues. The J segment lost 3 bases and the V segment lost 0 bases, leaving 4 bases of the junction unmatched. For the CDR3, the DNA is TGTGCCAGCAGCGTAGGTGGACTAGCGGGAAACTACGAGCAGTACTTC. It specifies CASSVGGLAGNYEQYF.

The chain combines TRBV7-9 with TRBJ2-5, with 7 positions matching TRBD2. V lost 4 bases and J lost 5; bases outside the gene matches: 13. Germline-derived CDR1 and CDR2 are SEHNR and FQNEAQ (reference sequence). This CDR3 region has 16 residues. In DNA form, the CDR3 reads TGTGCCAGCAGCTACGATGGACCCGGGAGGCCGGAGACCCAGTACTTC. It codes for CASSYDGPGRPETQYF.

A remark on this clone: At the DNA level, this CDR3 is encoded by other sequences in the same sample as well. This chain joins TRBV9 and TRBJ2-2; D remains ambiguous. CDR1 is SGDLS and CDR2 is YYNGEE in the germline V gene. The CDR3 extends over 12 amino acids. Trimming shortened V by 2 bases and J by 1 base, and 0 bases separated the two germline ends. CDR3 in amino acids: CASSVNTGELFF. CDR3 DNA: TGTGCCAGCAGCGTGAACACCGGGGAGCTGTTTTTT. Variable domain in full (rest from reference TRBV9 and TRBJ2-2): DSGVTQTPKHLITATGQRVTLRCSPRSGDLSVYWYQQSLDQGLQFLIQYYNGEERAKGNILERFSAQQFPDLHSELNLSSLELGDSALYFCASSVNTGELFFGEGSRLTVL.

This chain connects TRBV6-5 to TRBJ2-7, with 9 nucleotides matching TRBD2. The germline gives CDR1 MNHEY, CDR2 SVGAGI. The J segment lost 5 bases and the V segment lost 0 bases, leaving 8 bases of the junction unmatched. The CDR3 loop spans 16 amino acids. DNA of the CDR3: TGTGCCAGCAGTTACTCAGAGGGACTAGCTCTGGACGAGCAGTACTTC. Its translation is CASSYSEGLALDEQYF.

This clone came up once. The V and J genes are TRBV14 and TRBJ2-5; 8 bases align to TRBD1. Gene TRBJ2-7 matches the end of the DNA better, so the J call may be wrong. The CDR3 contains 14 residues. In germline, CDR1 is SGHDN, CDR2 FVKESK. CDR3 in amino acids: CASSQEHRGNEQYF. CDR3 bases: TGTGCCAGCAGCCAAGAACACAGGGGGAACGAGCAGTACTTC.

The chain combines TRBV30 with TRBJ1-5, with 7 bases aligning to TRBD1. The V segment lost 3 bases and the J segment 11 bases; nucleotides outside the gene matches: 10. Per germline, CDR1 GTSNPN and CDR2 SVGIG (reference sequence). CDR3 length equals 13 residues. DNA of the CDR3: TGTGCCTGGAGCGAGCCCTGGGACAGCGCCCAGCATTTT. Residues: CAWSEPWDSAQHF. Full variable domain (missing parts from reference TRBV30 and TRBJ1-5): SQTIHQWPATLVQPVGSPLSLECTVEGTSNPNLYWYRQAAGRGLQLLFYSVGIGQISSEVPQNLSASRPQDRQFILSSKKLLLSDSGFYLCAWSEPWDSAQHFGDGTRLSIL.

The rearrangement joins TRBV28 to TRBJ1-1; tentative D call: TRBD1 (5 bases). This CDR3 spans 15 amino acids. The V gene lost 6 bases and the J gene lost 4 bases, with 18 bases spanning the gap. Germline CDR1 MDHEN, CDR2 SYDVKM. The CDR3 is CASSPSLAGGTEAFF. DNA of the CDR3: TGTGCCAGCAGCCCTTCTTTGGCGGGGGGCACTGAAGCTTTCTTT.

The chain has TRBV7-8 and TRBJ2-2; 9 bases agree with TRBD1. This CDR3 is built from 18 residues. CDR1 is SGHVS, CDR2 FQNEAQ, per germline. Trimming at V came to 4 bases and at J to 2 bases, leaving 11 bases not matched to a gene. CDR3 residues: CASSYYQVGQGNTGELFF. For the CDR3, the DNA is TGTGCCAGCAGCTACTATCAGGTGGGACAGGGTAACACCGGGGAGCTGTTTTTT. Full variable domain (remainder filled in from reference TRBV7-8 and TRBJ2-2): GAGVSQSPRYKVAKRGQDVALRCDPISGHVSLFWYQQALGQGPEFLTYFQNEAQLDKSGLPSDRFFAERPEGSVSTLKIQRTQQEDSAVYLCASSYYQVGQGNTGELFFGEGSRLTVL.

The chain links TRBV7-9 to TRBJ1-5; D unresolved. V lost 5 bases and J lost 0, with 11 bases in between. The CDR3 sequence is 15 residues long. Germline loops: CDR1 SEHNR, CDR2 FQNEAQ (reference sequence). The CDR3 DNA follows: TGTGCCAGCAGCGATGGGGTCGGTAGCAATCAGCCCCAGCATTTT. This gives the protein CASSDGVGSNQPQHF.

The chain joins TRBV9 to TRBJ2-7, with D possibly being TRBD2 (6 bases). The CDR3 is 15 amino acids. CDR1 SGDLS and CDR2 YYNGEE come from the germline V gene. V lost 4 bases and J lost 2, with 16 bases in between. DNA of the CDR3: TGTGCCAGCAGCTCCCTGGCGGGATCCACCTACGAGCAGTACTTC. Its translation: CASSSLAGSTYEQYF. Supplemented by reference TRBV9 and TRBJ2-7, the full variable domain reads DSGVTQTPKHLITATGQRVTLRCSPRSGDLSVYWYQQSLDQGLQFLIQYYNGEERAKGNILERFSAQQFPDLHSELNLSSLELGDSALYFCASSSLAGSTYEQYFGPGTRLTVT.

The chain couples TRBV10-3 to TRBJ2-7; D remains unclear. Trimming shortened V by 4 bases and J by 5 bases, and 15 bases separated the two germline ends. The germline CDR1 and CDR2 sequences are ENHRY and SYGVKD. This CDR3 comprises 14 residues. The CDR3 bases are TGTGCCATCAGTGGACCAACGACGGGCGACGAGCAGTACTTC. It specifies CAISGPTTGDEQYF.

The J gene is TRBJ2-5, the V gene TRBV20-1, with D uncertain. The CDR3 spans 10 residues. Per the germline V gene, CDR1 is DFQATT and CDR2 is SNEGSKA (reference sequence). V was pared by 3 bases and J by 4 bases, with 3 bases between. CDR3 in DNA: TGCAGTGCTAGTTTAGAGACCCAGTACTTC. Translated, it gives CSASLETQYF.

This sequence joins TRBV27 and TRBJ2-1; tentative D call: TRBD1 (5 bases). This CDR3 spans 15 amino acids. Trimming left V 2 bases short and J 4 bases short, with 12 bases between. Germline assignment: CDR1 MNHEY and CDR2 SMNVEV (reference sequence). CDR3 nucleotide sequence: TGTGCCAGCAGTTTACTAGGGGAAGCTTACAATGAGCAGTTCTTC. Translation gives CASSLLGEAYNEQFF.

The chain carries TRBV19 and TRBJ2-1; 8 positions agree with TRBD1. CDR1 and CDR2 from the germline V gene are LNHDA and SQIVND (reference sequence). The CDR3 contains 16 residues. With V trimmed by 7 bases and J by 8 bases, 16 bases remained unmatched. The CDR3 here is CASNYRGQGIYHEQFF. In nucleotides, the CDR3 is TGTGCCAGTAACTACAGAGGACAGGGAATCTATCATGAGCAGTTCTTC.

This sequence joins TRBV27 and TRBJ1-2; D may be TRBD1 (5 bases). The V end lost 3 bases, the J end lost 7 bases, and 9 bases lay between the germline ends. The CDR3 extends over 12 amino acids. In germline, CDR1 is MNHEY, CDR2 SMNVEV (reference sequence). The CDR3 is CASSFHGGGYTF. The CDR3 DNA follows: TGTGCCAGCAGTTTTCATGGGGGTGGCTACACCTTC.

The chain employs TRBV27 and TRBJ2-2; 9 bases are shared with TRBD2. The V and J ends lost 5 bases and 3 bases, in that order; junction bases with no gene match: 7. Germline V gene sequence: CDR1 MNHEY, CDR2 SMNVEV (reference sequence). The CDR3 consists of 16 residues. CDR3 sequence: CASSTSSGMYTGELFF. The CDR3 DNA sequence: TGTGCCAGCAGTACCTCTAGCGGGATGTACACCGGGGAGCTGTTTTTT.

This clone occurred once. The chain carries TRBV5-6 and TRBJ2-3; D is unresolved. Per germline, CDR1 SGHDT and CDR2 YYEEEE. CDR3 size: 15 residues. Trimming stripped 2 bases from V and 6 bases from J, with 16 bases between. The CDR3 bases are TGTGCCAGCAGCTTCTTGCCAGCCCTCGCCGATACGCAGTATTTT. The encoded protein is CASSFLPALADTQYF.

The chain uses TRBV28 and TRBJ1-1; 7 nucleotides agree with TRBD1. Germline CDR1 MDHEN, CDR2 SYDVKM. The CDR3 covers 14 residues. The trim removed 2 bases at V and 4 bases at J, leaving 4 bases unmatched. The DNA of the CDR3 is TGTGCCAGCAGTTTAAGGGGGACAGCCACTGAAGCTTTCTTT. Protein product: CASSLRGTATEAFF.

V gene TRBV27 combines with J gene TRBJ1-3, with 7 bases fitting TRBD1. Germline values: CDR1 MNHEY, CDR2 SMNVEV (reference sequence). The length of the CDR3 is 16 residues. V trimming: 0 bases; J trimming: 4 bases; junction bases outside the gene matches: 6. The CDR3 nucleotides are TGTGCCAGCAGTTTATCGGGGACAGTTGTCGGAAACACCATATATTTT. Translation gives CASSLSGTVVGNTIYF.